A single sample is the source of the 5 T cell receptor beta chains below, sequenced in a study of cytomegalovirus exposure and HLA in healthy donors (dated by TCRdb to 2016 to 2017). The method behind the library was the immunoSEQ multiplex PCR assay. For the multiplex PCR, a mixture combining 60 forward primers for TCR Vbeta segments and 13 reverse primers for TCR Jbeta segments was used. The immuneACCESS repertoire file appears here via TCRdb, limited to in-frame rearrangements. These files lack a portion of the clones; in checked studies, under half of the deficit traces to unresolved V genes, and the cause of the others is not known. The sample includes some 170,000 clones, with about four fifths observed a single time. The ten largest clones represent approximately 1.5% of the sample. The source material was PBMCs. These receptors were taken from a girl aged 10-17 years in good health and CMV-seropositive.

The genes are TRBV7-9 and TRBJ2-7; the match to TRBD2 covers 8 bases. Germline CDR1 and CDR2: SEHNR and FQNEAQ (reference sequence). Germline trimming cut 5 bases from V and 3 bases from J; bases unmatched to any gene: 12. The length of the CDR3 is 16 residues. CDR3 amino acids: CASSPAGGSLDYEQYF. CDR3 nucleotides: TGTGCCAGCAGCCCCGCGGGAGGCTCCCTAGACTACGAGCAGTACTTC.

This chain connects TRBV6-5 to TRBJ2-1; perhaps TRBD2 as D (6 bases). This CDR3 contains 16 residues. Deletions cut 0 bases from V and 10 bases from J, with 19 bases between. Germline V lookup: CDR1 MNHEY, CDR2 SVGAGI. The CDR3 sequence: CASSYSGRARREEQFF. The DNA for the CDR3 is TGTGCCAGCAGTTACTCAGGCAGAGCTCGCCGGGAGGAGCAGTTCTTC.

The chain has TRBV5-4 and TRBJ2-1; TRBD2 aligns across 12 bases. Germline CDR1 SGHNT, CDR2 YYREEE (reference sequence). The CDR3 runs 15 residues. Trimming took 2 bases from V and 9 from J; bases not matched to a gene: 6. CDR3 in amino acids: CASSFGLAGSTEQFF. The CDR3 nucleotides read TGTGCCAGCAGCTTTGGACTAGCGGGGAGCACTGAGCAGTTCTTC.

The J gene is TRBJ1-1, the V gene TRBV4-1; 7 bases fit TRBD1. Germline V gene lookup returns CDR1 MGHRA and CDR2 YSYEKL. CDR3 length: 12 amino acids. J was trimmed by 8 bases and V by 1 base; bases with no gene match: 1. The CDR3 region has the DNA TGCGCCAGCAGCCAAGGGACAGGAGAAGCTTTCTTT. Translation gives CASSQGTGEAFF.

The chain is built from TRBV6-5 and TRBJ2-5; 8 nucleotides align to TRBD1. The end of the DNA aligns better with TRBJ2-7, so the J call may be wrong. The CDR3 totals 14 residues. Germline CDR1 and CDR2: MNHEY and SVGAGI. For the CDR3, the DNA is TGTGCCAGCAGGGTGACAGGGGCCGCCTACGAGCAGTACTTC. It is translated as CASRVTGAAYEQYF.